This T cell receptor (beta chain) was recorded in a study of cytomegalovirus exposure and HLA in healthy donors. On this clone itself: As yet, its antigen is unknown.

The study, taken as a whole, reports: Rare TCR sequences dominated, though some public TCRs recurred in many donors. According to a later analysis, most TCR beta chains associated with CMV appeared HLA-restricted.

The germline gives CDR1 SQVTM, CDR2 ANQGSEA. CDR3 length: 12 residues. The V gene end was trimmed by 7 bases and the J gene end by 6 bases; junction bases not matched to a gene: 5. The PCR used 60 Vbeta and 13 Jbeta primers. Sequencing used immunoSEQ multiplex PCR; TCRdb keeps in-frame clones, though not all of them. The specimen's table records around 35,000 clones. Specimen: PBMCs. This chain connects TRBV29-1 to TRBJ2-1, with TRBD1 identical over 8 bases. This receptor was taken from a woman in her thirties or forties in good health and CMV-seropositive. This CDR3 is CSAGQGSNEQFF. As DNA, the CDR3 is TGCAGCGCTGGACAGGGAAGCAATGAGCAGTTCTTC.